Below are 26 T cell receptor beta chains sequenced from a single sample in a study of blood T cell repertoires in COVID-19. Profiling relied on immunoSEQ multiplex PCR, and the TCRdb table lists in-frame clones only, not all of them. The sample has fewer than 300,000 clones, approximately 82% seen once; the top ten hold 5%. The material sequenced was PBMCs or T cells enriched from blood (not recorded which). Receptor source: a man aged 40-55 years who had been exposed to COVID-19.

The CDR3 sequence is CASSDGLAGPKNIQYF. Here the CDR3 DNA reads TGTGCCAGCAGCGACGGACTAGCGGGCCCGAAAAACATTCAGTACTTC. The chain has TRBV11-3 and TRBJ2-4, with 11 bases that match TRBD2. The trim removed 5 bases at V and 4 bases at J, leaving 7 bases unmatched. The CDR3 loop spans 16 amino acids. CDR1 and CDR2 from the germline V gene are SGHNT and YENEEA.

DNA of the CDR3: TGTGCCAGCTCACTCGGGACAGACAATCAGCCCCAGCATTTT. Amino acids: CASSLGTDNQPQHF. The V gene is TRBV18, the J gene TRBJ1-5; 7 nucleotides line up with TRBD1. Looked up from germline, CDR1 is KGHSH and CDR2 is LQKENI. V trimming: 4 bases; J trimming: 3 bases; junction bases outside the gene matches: 3. The length of the CDR3 is 14 residues.

V usage is TRBV6-5 and J usage is TRBJ2-5; 10 bases agree with TRBD1. This CDR3 is 14 amino acids long. Per germline, CDR1 MNHEY and CDR2 SVGAGI. Trimming took 7 bases from V and 5 from J; bases not matched to a gene: 7. The DNA for the CDR3 is TGTGCCAGCACACAGACAGGGGGCAAGGAGACCCAGTACTTC. Translating gives CASTQTGGKETQYF.

This sequence joins TRBV3-1 (or the pseudogene TRBV3-2) and TRBJ2-7; 10 bases line up with TRBD2. The J segment lost 4 bases and the V segment lost 0 bases, leaving 6 bases of the junction unmatched. The CDR3 length is 16 residues. CDR1 is LGHDT, CDR2 YNNKEL, per germline (reference sequence). CDR3 loop: CASSQEGASGRYEQYF. As DNA, the CDR3 is TGTGCCAGCAGCCAAGAGGGGGCTAGCGGGAGATACGAGCAGTACTTC.

This clone came up a few times. The chain uses TRBV6-1 and TRBJ2-5, with 7 nucleotides matching TRBD2. The CDR3 extends over 15 amino acids. Per germline, CDR1 MNHNS and CDR2 SASEGT. J gave up 7 bases and V 2 bases, and 10 bases lay outside the gene matches. Here the CDR3 reads CASSELGAGVGTQYF. The CDR3 bases are TGTGCCAGCAGTGAATTAGGGGCGGGAGTGGGGACCCAGTACTTC.

The chain employs TRBV24-1 and TRBJ1-6, with a possible D match to TRBD1 (6 bases). V lost 1 base and J lost 3, with 15 bases in between. This CDR3 is built from 18 residues. Germline-derived CDR1 and CDR2 are KGHDR and SFDVKD. CDR3 amino acids: CATSDLLSGVLYNSPLHF. The CDR3 DNA follows: TGTGCCACCAGTGATTTACTATCAGGGGTGCTCTATAATTCACCCCTCCACTTT.

This clone has only one observation. The DNA for the CDR3 is TGTGCCACCGCGGGACAGAACACAGATACGCAGTATTTT. The encoded protein is CATAGQNTDTQYF. This chain links TRBV24-1 with TRBJ2-3; D might be TRBD1 (7 bases). The CDR3 consists of 13 residues. In germline, CDR1 is KGHDR, CDR2 SFDVKD. V lost 9 bases, J lost 2 bases, and 11 bases lay in between.

The chain carries TRBV20-1 and TRBJ1-4; 7 bases match TRBD1. With V trimmed by 3 bases and J by 7 bases, 8 bases remained unmatched. Per the germline V gene, CDR1 is DFQATT and CDR2 is SNEGSKA (reference sequence). This CDR3 region has 14 residues. Written as DNA, the CDR3 is TGCAGTGCTAGTGTGGGACAGAGGGGTGAAAAACTGTTTTTT. The encoded protein is CSASVGQRGEKLFF.

The V gene is TRBV11-3, the J gene TRBJ2-1; TRBD2 aligns across 10 bases. Germline V lookup: CDR1 SGHNT, CDR2 YENEEA. With V trimmed by 0 bases and J by 5 bases, 7 bases remained unmatched. This CDR3 is built from 17 residues. The CDR3 loop reads CASSLDPLAGRDNEQFF. CDR3 coding DNA: TGTGCCAGCAGCTTAGACCCACTAGCGGGGAGGGACAATGAGCAGTTCTTC.

The rearrangement uses TRBV5-4 and TRBJ1-5, with TRBD1 matching 8 bases. J gave up 6 bases and V 3 bases, and 8 bases lay outside the gene matches. Germline CDR1 SGHNT, CDR2 YYREEE (reference sequence). CDR3 length: 15 amino acids. CDR3 in amino acids: CASSYTGGSSQPQHF. The CDR3 DNA is TGTGCCAGCAGCTACACAGGGGGATCAAGTCAGCCCCAGCATTTT.

The gene calls are TRBV7-8 and TRBJ2-5; 9 bases are a match to TRBD2. Germline V gene sequence: CDR1 SGHVS, CDR2 FQNEAQ. Losses at the gene ends were 9 bases for V and 4 bases for J; bases not matched to a gene: 9. This CDR3 region has 14 residues. In DNA form, the CDR3 reads TGTGCCAGTCTACCGGGTAGCGGGAGAGAGACCCAGTACTTC. Residues: CASLPGSGRETQYF.

This clone occurred a few times. This chain uses TRBV6-5 with TRBJ1-1; D uncertain. CDR1 is MNHEY, CDR2 SVGAGI, per germline. Trimming stripped 10 bases from V and 4 bases from J, with 16 bases between. The CDR3 consists of 13 residues. The CDR3 nucleotides are TGTGCCACCGCCCCGAACGAGGCCACTGAAGCTTTCTTT. Translation: CATAPNEATEAFF.

V gene TRBV6-5 combines with J gene TRBJ1-2; D not resolved. The germline V and J ends were trimmed by 7 bases and 4 bases, with 7 bases remaining between them. CDR3 size: 11 residues. CDR1 and CDR2 (germline): MNHEY, SVGAGI. In nucleotides, the CDR3 is TGTGCCAGCACCTCTGTCTATGGCTACACCTTC. The encoded protein is CASTSVYGYTF.

This clone was seen a single time. The chain carries TRBV6-6 and TRBJ2-1; TRBD2 aligns across 7 bases. Germline-derived CDR1 and CDR2 are MNHNY and SVGAGI (reference sequence). The CDR3 is 14 amino acids. V lost 3 bases and J lost 9; bases outside the gene matches: 8. The CDR3 reads CASSYASGIGEQFF. For the CDR3, the DNA is TGTGCCAGCAGTTATGCCAGCGGGATTGGTGAGCAGTTCTTC.

This rearrangement joins TRBV5-1 to TRBJ2-1, with D uncertain. Germline-derived CDR1 and CDR2 are SGHRS and YFSETQ. Trimming stripped 4 bases from V and 7 bases from J, with 18 bases between. The CDR3 is 15 residues long. CDR3 protein: CASSRPNDKLNEQFF. The CDR3 bases are TGCGCCAGCAGCCGACCGAACGACAAGCTAAATGAGCAGTTCTTC.

V is TRBV7-3 and J is TRBJ1-1; 8 positions match TRBD1. The ends lost 4 bases at V and 8 bases at J; junction bases unmatched: 6. The CDR3 sequence is 13 residues long. Germline V CDR1 and CDR2: SGHTA, FQGTGA. CDR3 amino acids: CASSSRQGTEAFF. In DNA, the CDR3 is TGTGCCAGCAGCTCCCGACAGGGGACCGAAGCTTTCTTT.

This clone has a single count. The V gene is TRBV5-6, the J gene TRBJ1-2, with D hard to call. Trimming shortened V by 0 bases and J by 3 bases, and 9 bases separated the two germline ends. This CDR3 has 14 residues. Germline loops: CDR1 SGHDT, CDR2 YYEEEE. This CDR3 reads CASSLAKTDYGYTF. Written as DNA, the CDR3 is TGTGCCAGCAGCTTGGCGAAAACAGACTATGGCTACACCTTC.

The V gene is TRBV13, the J gene TRBJ2-4, with a tentative D call TRBD2 (6 bases). V was cut by 0 bases and J by 1 base, with 10 bases left in between. Germline V CDR1 and CDR2: PRHDT, FYEKMQ (reference sequence). CDR3 size: 16 residues. The CDR3 bases are TGTGCCAGCAGCTTAGGACGGGGGAGGGCCAAAAACATTCAGTACTTC. It is translated as CASSLGRGRAKNIQYF.

A single count supports this clone. V is TRBV30 and J is TRBJ1-1; a possible D gene is TRBD1 (5 bases). V gave up 0 bases and J gave up 7 bases, with 9 bases separating them. Germline V gene sequence: CDR1 GTSNPN, CDR2 SVGIG (reference sequence). The CDR3 contains 12 residues. CDR3 sequence reads: CAWSVRGYEAFF. In nucleotides, the CDR3 is TGTGCCTGGAGTGTACGGGGGTATGAAGCTTTCTTT.

In the case of this clone: One end of the junction is discordant with germline, which a read error may explain. This sequence joins TRBV12-3 or TRBV12-4 and TRBJ2-7; 8 nucleotides match TRBD1. The CDR3 has 11 amino acids. CDR3 DNA: TGTGCCAGCAGTTCCGGACAGGGCCGGAACTTC. Translated: CASSSGQGRNF.

The V call is TRBV10-1, the J call TRBJ2-3; TRBD2 matches at 9 bases. The CDR3 runs to 13 residues. Germline values: CDR1 WNHNN, CDR2 SYGVQD (reference sequence). After removal of 2 bases from V and 6 bases from J, the junction contained 0 bases not matched to a gene. Written as DNA, the CDR3 is TGCGCCAGCAGTGAGGCGGGAGGGGATACGCAGTATTTT. It is translated as CASSEAGGDTQYF.

This chain links TRBV24-1 with TRBJ2-4, with TRBD1 identical over 8 bases. Germline values: CDR1 KGHDR, CDR2 SFDVKD. This CDR3 has 13 amino acids. V trimming: 4 bases; J trimming: 8 bases; junction bases outside the gene matches: 3. The CDR3 protein is CATSETGVDIQYF. As DNA, the CDR3 is TGTGCCACCAGTGAGACAGGGGTAGACATTCAGTACTTC.

The V call is TRBV30, the J call TRBJ2-3; TRBD2 agrees at 7 bases. The germline V gene has CDR1 GTSNPN and CDR2 SVGIG (reference sequence). Trimming removed 2 bases from V and 6 bases from J; junction bases left unmatched: 8. This CDR3 region has 14 residues. Written as DNA, the CDR3 is TGTGCCTGGAGTTGGATGGCGGGAGTGGATACGCAGTATTTT. Protein product: CAWSWMAGVDTQYF.

The V gene is TRBV5-5, the J gene TRBJ2-2; 11 bases match TRBD2. The CDR3 spans 16 residues. V was clipped by 3 bases and J by 5 bases; unmatched bases: 6. CDR1 is SGHKS, CDR2 YYEKEE, per germline (reference sequence). The CDR3 bases are TGTGCCAGCAGCTCGGGACTAGCGGAAGCGACCGGGGAGCTGTTTTTT. It specifies CASSSGLAEATGELFF. The full variable domain, rest sourced from reference TRBV5-5 and TRBJ2-2, is DAGVTQSPTHLIKTRGQQVTLRCSPISGHKSVSWYQQVLGQGPQFIFQYYEKEERGRGNFPDRFSARQFPNYSSELNVNALLLGDSALYLCASSSGLAEATGELFFGEGSRLTVL.

The chain joins TRBV7-8 to TRBJ1-1; a weak D match, TRBD1 (5 bases). Germline CDR1 SGHVS, CDR2 FQNEAQ. Trimming removed 4 bases at V and 1 base at J, with 13 bases between. The CDR3 runs 15 residues. The CDR3 reads CASSSMYQGNTEAFF. CDR3 DNA: TGTGCCAGCAGCTCGATGTACCAGGGGAACACTGAAGCTTTCTTT.

The CDR3 protein is CSVEPVQRGAIEAFF. The CDR3 coding sequence is TGCAGCGTTGAACCAGTTCAACGGGGGGCCATAGAAGCTTTCTTT. V gene TRBV29-1 combines with J gene TRBJ1-1; D is possibly TRBD1 (6 bases). V was cut by 2 bases and J by 8 bases, with 21 bases left in between. Germline V gives CDR1 SQVTM, CDR2 ANQGSEA. The CDR3 consists of 15 residues.